The next 6 T cell receptor beta chains were all read from a single sample in a study of vaccination and CD4 T cells after COVID-19. The antigens these receptors bind are not known. The Oncomine TCR Beta short-read assay was applied to DNA of cultured CD4+ T cells. One entry per CDR3 protein, called by TCRdb with MiXCR from the PCR reads. The table lists about 13,000 distinct CDR3 sequences, roughly 50% of them singletons. The treatment was: roughly 10-day PBMC culture with coronavirus spike peptide pools or control peptides (ViraFEST assay). The material sequenced was CD4+ T cells from blood, cultured in vitro. These receptors were taken from a human donor who had recovered from COVID-19.

This clonotype was observed a handful of times. The chain recombines TRBV2 with TRBJ2-3, with TRBD2 matching 10 bases. V shed 8 bases, J shed 0 bases, and the junction held 5 bases outside the gene matches. Germline assignment: CDR1 SNHLY and CDR2 FYNNEI. This CDR3 region has 15 residues. The CDR3 here is CASGLTSGSTDTQYF. In DNA, the CDR3 is TGTGCCAGCGGCCTGACTAGCGGGAGCACAGATACGCAGTATTTT.

V and J are TRBV6-1 and TRBJ2-3; possibly TRBD2 for D (5 bases). This CDR3 contains 13 residues. V lost 6 bases, J lost 0 bases, and 7 bases lay in between. Per germline, CDR1 MNHNS and CDR2 SASEGT. CDR3 nucleotides: TGTGCCAGCAGGACTATTAGCACAGATACGCAGTATTTT. Translation gives CASRTISTDTQYF.

This clonotype appeared a few times. This chain connects TRBV20-1 to TRBJ2-3; maybe TRBD1 (6 bases). The CDR3 is made up of 19 amino acids. CDR1 is DFQATT and CDR2 is SNEGSKA in the germline V gene (reference sequence). With 0 bases removed from V and 0 bases from J, the gap between germline ends came to 22 bases. The CDR3 protein is CSAREQGRVFLSSTDTQYF. The CDR3 nucleotides are TGCAGTGCTAGAGAGCAGGGGCGGGTTTTCCTCTCTAGCACAGATACGCAGTATTTT.

CDR3 sequence: CASRGAYSNQPQHF. The CDR3 DNA reads TGTGCCAGCAGAGGGGCATATAGCAATCAGCCCCAGCATTTT. The V call is TRBV28, the J call TRBJ1-5; possible D gene TRBD1, 5 bases. CDR1 is MDHEN, CDR2 SYDVKM, per germline. CDR3 size: 14 residues. Trimming took off 6 bases at V and 0 bases at J, with 9 bases between the two ends.

CDR3 amino acids: CASSLSGQVGQPQHF. The CDR3 coding sequence is TGTGCCAGCAGCCTTAGCGGACAGGTGGGACAGCCCCAGCATTTT. The chain has TRBV7-8 and TRBJ1-5, with TRBD1 identical over 7 bases. Per the germline V gene, CDR1 is SGHVS and CDR2 is FQNEAQ. This CDR3 spans 15 amino acids. J was trimmed by 7 bases and V by 5 bases; bases with no gene match: 11.

This clonotype was counted between two and nine times. The gene calls are TRBV30 and TRBJ2-2; no definite D call. This CDR3 comprises 14 residues. The V end was cut by 2 bases, the J end by 1 base, with 8 bases between. CDR1 GTSNPN and CDR2 SVGIG come from the germline V gene (reference sequence). The CDR3 nucleotides are TGTGCCTGGAGTATTTCCAGGAACACCGGGGAGCTGTTTTTT. Residues: CAWSISRNTGELFF.